The 11 T cell receptor beta chains reported below all come from one sample, sequenced in a study of blood T cell repertoires in COVID-19. Some clones are missing from TCRdb's copy, which holds only in-frame ones; the method was immunoSEQ multiplex PCR. Of approximately 300,000 clones listed, around 89% are singletons. The sample was peripheral blood. These receptors came from a man aged 25-40 years with acute or convalescent COVID-19.

J is TRBJ2-1 and V is TRBV5-4; 10 bases agree with TRBD1. The CDR3 has 14 residues. V lost 6 bases and J lost 8; bases outside the gene matches: 8. Looked up from germline, CDR1 is SGHNT and CDR2 is YYREEE (reference sequence). For the CDR3, the DNA is TGTGCCAGCATAAGAGGACAGGGGGGGGATGAGCAGTTCTTC. Residues: CASIRGQGGDEQFF. The variable domain in full, with the rest retrieved from reference TRBV5-4 and TRBJ2-1, is ETGVTQSPTHLIKTRGQQVTLRCSSQSGHNTVSWYQQALGQGPQFIFQYYREEENGRGNFPPRFSGLQFPNYSSELNVNALELDDSALYLCASIRGQGGDEQFFGPGTRLTVL.

The V call is TRBV6-5, the J call TRBJ1-6, with D possibly TRBD1 on 5 matching bases. V was trimmed by 6 bases and J by 3 bases, leaving 12 bases between them. The CDR3 sequence is 15 residues long. CDR1 MNHEY and CDR2 SVGAGI come from the germline V gene. The CDR3 coding sequence is TGTGCCAGCAGCAGTCAACAGGACTATAATTCACCCCTCCACTTT. As protein: CASSSQQDYNSPLHF.

This clone showed up just once. The chain combines TRBV5-1 with TRBJ2-2; D uncertain. Per germline, CDR1 SGHRS and CDR2 YFSETQ. The V end lost 0 bases, the J end lost 0 bases, and 3 bases lay between the germline ends. This CDR3 has 14 amino acids. The CDR3 bases are TGCGCCAGCAGCTTGGCGGCGAACACCGGGGAGCTGTTTTTT. Amino acids: CASSLAANTGELFF. Full variable domain (outside the CDR3, taken from reference TRBV5-1 and TRBJ2-2): KAGVTQTPRYLIKTRGQQVTLSCSPISGHRSVSWYQQTPGQGLQFLFEYFSETQRNKGNFPGRFSGRQFSNSRSEMNVSTLELGDSALYLCASSLAANTGELFFGEGSRLTVL.

The chain has TRBV6-5 and TRBJ1-2; the D gene is possibly TRBD1 (5 bases). This CDR3 contains 16 residues. The germline V and J ends were trimmed by 0 bases and 4 bases, with 15 bases remaining between them. CDR1 is MNHEY and CDR2 is SVGAGI in the germline V gene. The CDR3 loop reads CASSYSKQGPAYGYTF. The CDR3 coding sequence is TGTGCCAGCAGTTACTCGAAGCAGGGTCCGGCCTATGGCTACACCTTC.

The chain joins TRBV7-2 to TRBJ2-7; 8 positions agree with TRBD2. The CDR3 sequence is 17 residues long. The junction had 16 bases not matched to a gene; V was cut back by 3 bases and J by 6 bases. Germline CDR1 SGHTA, CDR2 FQGNSA. This chain's CDR3 is CASSFSQRESLSAEQYF. The CDR3 nucleotides read TGTGCCAGCAGCTTCAGTCAGCGGGAGTCTCTCAGCGCCGAGCAGTACTTC.

The rearrangement uses TRBV5-1 and TRBJ1-6; D may be TRBD1 (6 bases). The V and J ends lost 6 bases and 7 bases respectively, with 17 bases between them. CDR1 and CDR2 from the germline V gene are SGHRS and YFSETQ. This CDR3 is 15 amino acids long. The CDR3 loop reads CASTWNGGANSPLHF. In DNA, the CDR3 is TGCGCCAGCACATGGAACGGGGGGGCCAATTCACCCCTCCACTTT.

The chain carries TRBV15 and TRBJ1-2; perhaps TRBD1 as D (5 bases). The CDR3 is made up of 16 amino acids. V lost 1 base and J lost 4, with 16 bases in between. CDR1 and CDR2 (germline): LNHNV, YYDKDF (reference sequence). Here the CDR3 DNA reads TGTGCCACCAGCAGAGGGGGAGGGGACGGGAGCTATGGCTACACCTTC. It specifies CATSRGGGDGSYGYTF.

The chain recombines TRBV29-1 with TRBJ2-5; TRBD1 matches 8 bases. CDR1 is SQVTM and CDR2 is ANQGSEA in the germline V gene. Losses at the gene ends were 2 bases for V and 6 bases for J; bases not matched to a gene: 17. This CDR3 has 17 amino acids. The CDR3 loop reads CSVETPDRGAHPKTQYF. CDR3 coding DNA: TGCAGCGTTGAAACCCCCGACAGGGGCGCCCATCCGAAGACCCAGTACTTC.

This clone showed up just once. The rearrangement joins TRBV7-3 to TRBJ2-1, with 7 bases matching TRBD2. The CDR3 covers 17 residues. V lost 0 bases, J lost 8 bases, and 13 bases stayed unmatched. Looked up from germline, CDR1 is SGHTA and CDR2 is FQGTGA. CDR3 loop: CASSLTPFSGLTDEQFF. CDR3 nucleotide sequence: TGTGCCAGCAGCTTAACTCCCTTTAGCGGGTTGACGGATGAGCAGTTCTTC.

The gene calls are TRBV6-1 and TRBJ1-2, with TRBD1 as a possible D gene (6 bases). V gave up 1 base and J gave up 0 bases, with 12 bases separating them. CDR1 is MNHNS and CDR2 is SASEGT in the germline V gene. CDR3 length equals 16 residues. In DNA, the CDR3 is TGTGCCAGCAGTGAAGTGGTCGGGACAACTAACTATGGCTACACCTTC. It codes for CASSEVVGTTNYGYTF.

The V call is TRBV5-1, the J call TRBJ1-2, with 9 positions matching TRBD1. The CDR3 is 15 amino acids. J gave up 6 bases and V 0 bases, and 6 bases lay outside the gene matches. Germline assignment: CDR1 SGHRS and CDR2 YFSETQ. CDR3: CASSLVQGALHGYTF. The CDR3, as DNA: TGCGCCAGCAGCTTGGTACAGGGGGCCTTACATGGCTACACCTTC. Full variable domain (missing parts from reference TRBV5-1 and TRBJ1-2): KAGVTQTPRYLIKTRGQQVTLSCSPISGHRSVSWYQQTPGQGLQFLFEYFSETQRNKGNFPGRFSGRQFSNSRSEMNVSTLELGDSALYLCASSLVQGALHGYTFGSGTRLTVV.